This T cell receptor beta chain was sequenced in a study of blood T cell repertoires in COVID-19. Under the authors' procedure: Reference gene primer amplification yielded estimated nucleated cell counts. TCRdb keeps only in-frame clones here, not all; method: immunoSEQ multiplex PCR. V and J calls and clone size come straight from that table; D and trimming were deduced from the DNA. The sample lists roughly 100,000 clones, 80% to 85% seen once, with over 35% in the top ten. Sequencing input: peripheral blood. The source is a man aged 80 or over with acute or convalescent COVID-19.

This chain's CDR3 is CASKRQGGGTGELFF. Written as DNA, the CDR3 is TGTGCCAGCAAAAGACAGGGTGGTGGCACCGGGGAGCTGTTTTTT. V is TRBV2 and J is TRBJ2-2, with 7 bases lining up with TRBD1. The J segment lost 4 bases and the V segment lost 7 bases, leaving 9 bases of the junction unmatched. CDR3 length: 15 amino acids. Germline lookup yields CDR1 SNHLY and CDR2 FYNNEI.